This TCR beta chain is drawn from a study of T cells after yellow fever vaccination. One entry per CDR3 protein results from TCRdb running MiXCR on the 5' RACE reads. The sample lists 200,000 to 250,000 distinct CDR3 sequences, about 3% seen once, with under 3.5% in the top ten. Germline CDR1 and CDR2: MNHEY and SVGAGI. This CDR3 contains 15 residues. The V gene lost 0 bases and the J gene lost 8 bases, with 16 bases spanning the gap. This clonotype has more than one count but fewer than ten. This TCR came from a man aged 18 to 35 who received the YFV17D yellow fever vaccine. Sequenced material: CD4+ T cells sorted from PBMCs, taken 10 days after the yellow fever booster vaccination. The rearrangement joins TRBV6-5 to TRBJ1-2, with D possibly matching TRBD1 (6 bases). Here the CDR3 DNA reads TGTGCCAGCAGTTACTCTCCTACAGGGTTTGAAGGCTACACCTTC. It yields the protein CASSYSPTGFEGYTF.